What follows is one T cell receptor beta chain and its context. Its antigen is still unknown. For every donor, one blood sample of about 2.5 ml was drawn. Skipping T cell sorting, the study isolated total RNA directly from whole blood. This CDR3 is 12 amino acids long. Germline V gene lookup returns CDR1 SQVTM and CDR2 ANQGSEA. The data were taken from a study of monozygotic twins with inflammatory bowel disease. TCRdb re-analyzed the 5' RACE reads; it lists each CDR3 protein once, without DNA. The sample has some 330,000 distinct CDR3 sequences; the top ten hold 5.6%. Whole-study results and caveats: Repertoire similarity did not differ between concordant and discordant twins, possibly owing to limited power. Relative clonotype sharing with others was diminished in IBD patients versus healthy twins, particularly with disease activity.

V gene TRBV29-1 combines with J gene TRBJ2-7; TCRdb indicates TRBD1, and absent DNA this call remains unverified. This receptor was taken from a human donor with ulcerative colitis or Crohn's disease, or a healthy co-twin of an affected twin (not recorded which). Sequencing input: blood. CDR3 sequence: CSVIGVSYEQYF.